The clone carrying this TCR beta chain has only a few counts. The record originates from a study of blood T cell repertoires in COVID-19. The overall study: Acute-phase and convalescent COVID-19 samples originated in the United States, Italy and Spain.

CDR1 and CDR2 from the germline V gene are SSHAT and FNYEAQ (reference sequence). Trimming removed 4 bases from V and 9 bases from J; junction bases left unmatched: 3. The CDR3 contains 14 residues. How the authors handled the data: How many nucleated cells were present was estimated from reference gene primer amplification. TCRdb keeps only in-frame clones here, not all; method: immunoSEQ multiplex PCR. From that table come the V and J calls and clone size; the DNA was used to work out D and trimming. The data contain about 59,000 clones, 75% to 85% of them singletons. Sequences were obtained from peripheral blood. The receptor was isolated from a human donor in a cohort sampled during active COVID-19. The chain carries TRBV7-7 and TRBJ2-1; 13 bases line up with TRBD2. CDR3 DNA sequence: TGTGCCAGCAGCTCGACTAGCGGGGGGAGTGAGCAGTTCTTC. Its protein product is CASSSTSGGSEQFF.